The source of this TCR beta chain is a study of cytomegalovirus exposure and HLA in healthy donors. The overall study: It was reported in a later analysis that the same platform had been used for the 120 validation repertoires as for the approximately 700 first-cohort repertoires.

Note on this clone: As yet, its antigen is unknown.

Study outcomes and limitations: Rare sequences made up most TCRs, while some public TCRs were found in many donors.

Measured with immunoSEQ multiplex PCR; TCRdb has only the in-frame clones, and not every one. The table lists tens of thousands of clones, roughly 90% of them singletons. Trimming removed 7 bases at V and 5 bases at J, with 12 bases between. This CDR3 has 13 amino acids. The germline V gene encodes CDR1 SGHRS and CDR2 YFSETQ. The sequence came from a woman aged 18-30 years in good health and CMV-seronegative. The sample consisted of PBMCs. This sequence joins TRBV5-1 and TRBJ1-4, with D uncertain. CDR3 amino acids: CASREAPNEKLFF. The CDR3 nucleotides are TGCGCCAGCCGCGAGGCGCCAAATGAAAAACTGTTTTTT.